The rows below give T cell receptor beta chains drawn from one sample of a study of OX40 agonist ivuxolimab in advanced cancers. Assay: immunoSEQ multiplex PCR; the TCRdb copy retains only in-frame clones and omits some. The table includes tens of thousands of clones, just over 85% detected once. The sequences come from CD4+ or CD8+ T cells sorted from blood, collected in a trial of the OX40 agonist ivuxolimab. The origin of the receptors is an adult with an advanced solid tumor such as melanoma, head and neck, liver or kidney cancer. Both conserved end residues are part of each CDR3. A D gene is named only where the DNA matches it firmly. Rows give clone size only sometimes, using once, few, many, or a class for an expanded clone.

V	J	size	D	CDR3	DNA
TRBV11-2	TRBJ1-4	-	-	CASSLWDNEKLFF	TGTGCCAGCAGCTTATGGGATAATGAAAAACTGTTTTTT
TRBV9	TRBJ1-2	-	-	CASSPTEAYGYTF	TGTGCCAGCAGCCCGACCGAGGCCTATGGCTACACCTTC
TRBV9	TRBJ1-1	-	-	CASSGQANTEAFF	TGTGCCAGCAGCGGACAGGCCAACACTGAAGCTTTCTTT
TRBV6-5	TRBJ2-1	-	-	CASSSPGIEQFF	TGTGCCAGCAGTTCCCCAGGTATTGAGCAGTTCTTC
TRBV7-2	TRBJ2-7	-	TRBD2	CASSLVGTSREYEQYF	TGTGCCAGCAGCTTAGTGGGGACTAGTCGTGAGTACGAGCAGTACTTC
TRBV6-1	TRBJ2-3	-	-	CASSEIGRTDTQYF	TGTGCCAGCAGTGAGATAGGCCGCACAGATACGCAGTATTTT
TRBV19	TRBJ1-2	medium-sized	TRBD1	CASSRTGGGGYTF	TGTGCCAGTAGCCGGACAGGGGGCGGTGGCTACACCTTC
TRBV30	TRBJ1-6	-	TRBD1	CAWSPRTGGSYNSPLHF	TGTGCCTGGAGTCCCAGGACAGGGGGCTCCTATAATTCACCCCTCCACTTT
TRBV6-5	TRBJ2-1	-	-	CASSLDLIGEQFF	TGTGCCAGCAGTCTAGATCTAATCGGCGAGCAGTTCTTC
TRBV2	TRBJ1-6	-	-	CASRIGGNRNSPLHF	TGTGCCAGCAGGATAGGGGGTAATAGAAATTCACCCCTCCACTTT
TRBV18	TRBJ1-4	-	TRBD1	CASSPRRPGTEDEKLFF	TGTGCCAGCTCACCCAGAAGACCCGGGACAGAAGATGAAAAACTGTTTTTT
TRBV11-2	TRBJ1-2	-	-	CASSPVGPNYGYTF	TGTGCCAGCAGCCCTGTTGGACCGAACTATGGCTACACCTTC
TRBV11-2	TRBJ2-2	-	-	CASSFGYLNTGELFF	TGTGCCAGCAGCTTTGGTTACTTGAACACCGGGGAGCTGTTTTTT
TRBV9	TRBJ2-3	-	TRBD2	CASSPLAGALTDTQYF	TGTGCCAGCAGCCCCTTAGCGGGAGCCCTCACAGATACGCAGTATTTT
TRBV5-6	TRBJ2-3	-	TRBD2	CASSLDGSGGFTDTQYF	TGTGCCAGCAGCTTGGACGGCAGCGGGGGATTCACAGATACGCAGTATTTT
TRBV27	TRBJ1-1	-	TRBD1	CASSFDRGREAFF	TGTGCCAGCAGCTTCGACAGGGGAAGGGAAGCTTTCTTT
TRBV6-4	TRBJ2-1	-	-	CASSEDRNGHNEQFF	TGTGCCAGCAGTGAAGATAGAAACGGGCACAATGAGCAGTTCTTC
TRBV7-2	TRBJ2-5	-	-	CASSRDMGRETQYF	TGTGCCAGCAGCAGAGATATGGGGCGAGAGACCCAGTACTTC
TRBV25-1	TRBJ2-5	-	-	CASSDVTQETQYF	TGTGCCAGCAGTGACGTCACTCAAGAGACCCAGTACTTC
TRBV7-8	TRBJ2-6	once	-	CASSLIGGAGANVLTF	TGTGCCAGCAGCTTAATTGGCGGCGCTGGGGCCAACGTCCTGACTTTC
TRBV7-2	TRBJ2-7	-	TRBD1	CASSRRQGALEQYF	TGTGCCAGCAGCCGTCGACAGGGGGCTCTCGAGCAGTACTTC
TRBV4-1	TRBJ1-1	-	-	CASSQRALLEAFF	TGCGCCAGCAGCCAACGGGCCCTTCTAGAAGCTTTCTTT
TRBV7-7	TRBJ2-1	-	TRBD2	CASSFSGSYNEQFF	TGTGCTAGCAGCTTTAGCGGGAGTTACAATGAGCAGTTCTTC
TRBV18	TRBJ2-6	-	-	CASSDGTPSGANVLTF	TGTGCCAGCTCAGACGGGACTCCGTCTGGGGCCAACGTCCTGACTTTC
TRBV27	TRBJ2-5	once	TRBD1	CASSNPGQGSKEQYF	TGTGCCAGCAGTAACCCGGGACAGGGGTCAAAGGAGCAGTACTTC
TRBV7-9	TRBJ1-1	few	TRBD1	CASSRQGPPEAFF	TGTGCCAGCAGCCGACAGGGGCCACCTGAAGCTTTCTTT
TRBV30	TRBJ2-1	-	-	CAWSRGGVGEQFF	TGTGCCTGGTCCAGGGGCGGGGTGGGTGAGCAGTTCTTC
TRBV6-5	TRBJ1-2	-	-	CASSYSPGAHGYTF	TGTGCCAGCAGTTACTCTCCGGGGGCGCATGGCTACACCTTC
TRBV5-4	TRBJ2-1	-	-	CASSRDSGGYNEQFF	TGTGCCAGCAGCCGGGACAGCGGGGGTTACAATGAGCAGTTCTTC
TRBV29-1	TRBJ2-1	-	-	CSVVLWVGKQFF	TGCAGCGTTGTCCTTTGGGTGGGTAAGCAGTTCTTC
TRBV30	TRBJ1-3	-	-	CACHRGPTDTIYF	TGTGCCTGCCACCGAGGGCCAACGGACACCATATATTTT
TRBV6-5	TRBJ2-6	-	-	CASRAGWAGANVLTF	TGTGCCAGCAGAGCAGGGTGGGCAGGGGCCAACGTCCTGACTTTC
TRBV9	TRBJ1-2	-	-	CASSAEGYGYTF	TGTGCCAGCAGCGCCGAAGGGTATGGCTACACCTTC
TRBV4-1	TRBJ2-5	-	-	CASSPRGGPTQETQYF	TGCGCCAGCAGCCCCCGAGGCGGGCCGACGCAAGAGACCCAGTACTTC
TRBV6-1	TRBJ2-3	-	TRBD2	CASTNMGLAGDTQYF	TGTGCCAGCACCAATATGGGACTAGCGGGGGATACGCAGTATTTT
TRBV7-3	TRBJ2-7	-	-	CASSPRGAEEQYF	TGTGCCAGCAGCCCCCGGGGTGCAGAAGAGCAGTACTTC